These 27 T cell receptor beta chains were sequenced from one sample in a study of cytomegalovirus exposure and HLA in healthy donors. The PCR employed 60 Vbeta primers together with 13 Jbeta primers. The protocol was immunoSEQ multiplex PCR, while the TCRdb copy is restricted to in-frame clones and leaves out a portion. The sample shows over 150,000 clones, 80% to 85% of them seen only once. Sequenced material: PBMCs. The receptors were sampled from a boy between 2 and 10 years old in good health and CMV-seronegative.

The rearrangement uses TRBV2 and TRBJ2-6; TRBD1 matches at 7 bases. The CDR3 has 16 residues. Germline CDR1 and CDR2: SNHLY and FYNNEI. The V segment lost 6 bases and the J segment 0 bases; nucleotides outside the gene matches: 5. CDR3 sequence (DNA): TGTGCCAGCAGGGGAGACAGGGCCTCTGGGGCCAACGTCCTGACTTTC. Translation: CASRGDRASGANVLTF.

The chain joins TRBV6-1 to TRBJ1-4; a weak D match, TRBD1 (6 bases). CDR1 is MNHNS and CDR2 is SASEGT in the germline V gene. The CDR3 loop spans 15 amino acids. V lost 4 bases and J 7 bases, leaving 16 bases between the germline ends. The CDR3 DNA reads TGTGCCAGCAGTGGGGAGACAGGAAGGGGTGAAAAACTGTTTTTT. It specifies CASSGETGRGEKLFF.

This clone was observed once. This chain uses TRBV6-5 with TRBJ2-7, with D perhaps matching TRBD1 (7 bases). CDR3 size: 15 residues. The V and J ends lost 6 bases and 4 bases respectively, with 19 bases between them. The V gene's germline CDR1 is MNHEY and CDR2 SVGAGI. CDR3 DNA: TGTGCCAGCAGACACATGGGCGGGGACAGTTACGAGCAGTACTTC. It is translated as CASRHMGGDSYEQYF.

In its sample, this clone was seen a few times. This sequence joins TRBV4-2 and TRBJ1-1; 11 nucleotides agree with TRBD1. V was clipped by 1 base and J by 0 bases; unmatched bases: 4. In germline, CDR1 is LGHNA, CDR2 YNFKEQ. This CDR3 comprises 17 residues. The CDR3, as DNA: TGTGCCAGCAGCCAAGCTGGACAGGGGGCCTTGAACACTGAAGCTTTCTTT. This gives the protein CASSQAGQGALNTEAFF.

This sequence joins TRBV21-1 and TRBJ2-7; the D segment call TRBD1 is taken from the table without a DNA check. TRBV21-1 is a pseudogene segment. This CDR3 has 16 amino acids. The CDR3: CASSNDRGGSSYEQYV. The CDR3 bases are TGTGCCAGCAGCAACGACAGGGGAGGTAGCTCCTACGAGCAGTACGTC.

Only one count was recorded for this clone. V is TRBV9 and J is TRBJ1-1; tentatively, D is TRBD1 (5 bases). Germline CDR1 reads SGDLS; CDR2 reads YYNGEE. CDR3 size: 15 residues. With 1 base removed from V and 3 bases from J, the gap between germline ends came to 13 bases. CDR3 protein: CASSVLRGPDTEAFF. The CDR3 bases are TGTGCCAGCAGCGTACTTAGGGGTCCAGACACTGAAGCTTTCTTT.

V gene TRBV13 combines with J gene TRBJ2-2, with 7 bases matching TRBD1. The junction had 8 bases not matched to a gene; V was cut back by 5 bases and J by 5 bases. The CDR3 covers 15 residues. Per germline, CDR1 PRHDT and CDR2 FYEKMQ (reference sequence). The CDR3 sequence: CASSLGRGHTGELFF. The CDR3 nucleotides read TGTGCCAGCAGCCTGGGAAGGGGGCATACCGGGGAGCTGTTTTTT.

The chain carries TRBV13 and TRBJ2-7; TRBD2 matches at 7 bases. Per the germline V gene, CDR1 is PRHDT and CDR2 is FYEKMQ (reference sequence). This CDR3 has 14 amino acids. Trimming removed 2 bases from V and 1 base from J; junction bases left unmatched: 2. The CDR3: CASSLTGRSYEQYF. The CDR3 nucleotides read TGTGCCAGCAGCTTAACCGGGAGGTCCTACGAGCAGTACTTC.

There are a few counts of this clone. The CDR3 DNA sequence: TGTGCCAGCAGTGAAGCAATTAACTACATGAGCACAGATACGCAGTATTTT. This sequence encodes CASSEAINYMSTDTQYF. This chain connects TRBV2 to TRBJ2-3; D is unresolved. Germline CDR1 reads SNHLY; CDR2 reads FYNNEI. Trimming left V 0 bases short and J 0 bases short, with 13 bases between. The CDR3 contains 17 residues.

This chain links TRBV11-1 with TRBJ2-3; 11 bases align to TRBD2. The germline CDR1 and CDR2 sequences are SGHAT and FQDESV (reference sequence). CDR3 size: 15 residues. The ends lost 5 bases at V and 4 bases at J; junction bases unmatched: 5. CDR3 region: CASSPTSGSADTQYF. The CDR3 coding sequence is TGTGCCAGCAGCCCAACTAGCGGGAGCGCAGATACGCAGTATTTT. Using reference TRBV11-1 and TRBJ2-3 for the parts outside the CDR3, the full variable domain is EAEVAQSPRYKITEKSQAVAFWCDPISGHATLYWYRQILGQGPELLVQFQDESVVDDSQLPKDRFSAERLKGVDSTLKIQPAELGDSAMYLCASSPTSGSADTQYFGPGTRLTVL.

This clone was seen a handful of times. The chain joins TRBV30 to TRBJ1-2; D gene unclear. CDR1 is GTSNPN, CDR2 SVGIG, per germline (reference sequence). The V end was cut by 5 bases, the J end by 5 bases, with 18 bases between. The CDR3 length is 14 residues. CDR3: CAWGKGSSGYGYTF. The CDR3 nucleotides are TGTGCCTGGGGGAAGGGATCCTCGGGGTATGGCTACACCTTC.

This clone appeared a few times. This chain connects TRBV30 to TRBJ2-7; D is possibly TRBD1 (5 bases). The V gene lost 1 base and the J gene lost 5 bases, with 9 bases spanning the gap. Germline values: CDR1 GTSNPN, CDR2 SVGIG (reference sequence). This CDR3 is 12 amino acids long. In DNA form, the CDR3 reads TGTGCCTGGAGTGCCCAGGGCCACGAGCAGTACTTC. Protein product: CAWSAQGHEQYF.

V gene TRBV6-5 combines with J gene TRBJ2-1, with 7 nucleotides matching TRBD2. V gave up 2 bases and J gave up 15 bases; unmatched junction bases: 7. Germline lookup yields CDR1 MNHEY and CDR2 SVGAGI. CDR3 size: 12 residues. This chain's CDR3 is CASSYRSGRRFF. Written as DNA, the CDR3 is TGTGCCAGCAGTTACAGGTCCGGGAGGAGGTTCTTC.

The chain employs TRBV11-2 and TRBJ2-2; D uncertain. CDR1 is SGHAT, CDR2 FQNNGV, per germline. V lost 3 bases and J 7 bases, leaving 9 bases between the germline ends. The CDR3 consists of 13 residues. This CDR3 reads CASSFVGGGELFF. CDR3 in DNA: TGTGCCAGCAGCTTTGTAGGCGGCGGGGAGCTGTTTTTT.

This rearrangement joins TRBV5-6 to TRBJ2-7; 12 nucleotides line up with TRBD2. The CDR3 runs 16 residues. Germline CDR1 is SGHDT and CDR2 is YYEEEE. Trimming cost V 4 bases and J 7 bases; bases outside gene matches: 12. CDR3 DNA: TGTGCCAGCAGCAAGTTTACTAGCGGGAGGACGGGGGAGCAGTACTTC. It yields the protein CASSKFTSGRTGEQYF.

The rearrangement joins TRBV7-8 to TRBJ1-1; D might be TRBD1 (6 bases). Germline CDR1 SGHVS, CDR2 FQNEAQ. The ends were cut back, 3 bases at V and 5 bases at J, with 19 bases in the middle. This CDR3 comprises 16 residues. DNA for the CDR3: TGTGCCAGCAGCTTCCCTTGGGCAGGGGATGATACTGAAGCTTTCTTT. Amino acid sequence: CASSFPWAGDDTEAFF.

This chain's CDR3 is CASRQGISGNTIYF. The DNA of the CDR3 is TGTGCCAGCAGACAGGGAATCTCCGGAAACACCATATATTTT. The rearrangement joins TRBV6-5 to TRBJ1-3; maybe TRBD1 (6 bases). The germline CDR1 and CDR2 sequences are MNHEY and SVGAGI. V was trimmed by 6 bases and J by 4 bases, leaving 13 bases between them. The length of the CDR3 is 14 residues.

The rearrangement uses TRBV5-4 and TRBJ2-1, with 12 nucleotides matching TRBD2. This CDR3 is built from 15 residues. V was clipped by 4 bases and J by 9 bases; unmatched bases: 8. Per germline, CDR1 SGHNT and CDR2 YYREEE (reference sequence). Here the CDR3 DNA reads TGTGCCAGCAGCCCCACTAGCGGGAGGATCGGTGAGCAGTTCTTC. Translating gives CASSPTSGRIGEQFF.

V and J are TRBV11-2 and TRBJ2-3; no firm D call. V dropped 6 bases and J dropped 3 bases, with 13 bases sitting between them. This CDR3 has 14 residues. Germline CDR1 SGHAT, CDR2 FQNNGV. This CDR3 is CASRPRSSTDTQYF. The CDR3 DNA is TGTGCCAGCAGACCTAGAAGTAGTACAGATACGCAGTATTTT.

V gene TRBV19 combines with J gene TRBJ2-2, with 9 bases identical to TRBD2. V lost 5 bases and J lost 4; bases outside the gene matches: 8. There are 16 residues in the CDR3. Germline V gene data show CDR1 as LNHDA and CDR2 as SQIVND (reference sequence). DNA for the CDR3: TGTGCCAGTAGTCCCAAGACTAGCGGACCCACCGGGGAGCTGTTTTTT. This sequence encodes CASSPKTSGPTGELFF.

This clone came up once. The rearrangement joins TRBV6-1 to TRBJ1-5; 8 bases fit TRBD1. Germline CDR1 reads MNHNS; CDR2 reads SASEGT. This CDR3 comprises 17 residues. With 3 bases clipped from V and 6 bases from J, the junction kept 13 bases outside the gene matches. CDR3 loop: CASSDRPGGSGGQPQHF. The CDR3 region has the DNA TGTGCCAGCAGTGATCGGCCAGGGGGCTCTGGGGGTCAGCCCCAGCATTTT.

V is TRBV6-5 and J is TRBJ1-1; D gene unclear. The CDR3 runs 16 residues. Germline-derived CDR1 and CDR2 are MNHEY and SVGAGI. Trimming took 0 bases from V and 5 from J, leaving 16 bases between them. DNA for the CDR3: TGTGCCAGCAGTTACTCGACCGTCGGGAGGCGGACTGAAGCTTTCTTT. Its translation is CASSYSTVGRRTEAFF.

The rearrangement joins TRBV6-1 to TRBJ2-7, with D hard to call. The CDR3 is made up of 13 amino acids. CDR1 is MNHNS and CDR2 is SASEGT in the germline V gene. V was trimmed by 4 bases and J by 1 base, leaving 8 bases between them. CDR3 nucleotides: TGTGCCAGCAGTGTTGAGGTTTCCTACGAGCAGTACGTC. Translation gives CASSVEVSYEQYV.

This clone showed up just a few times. This CDR3 reads CASSPRDRAFDYGYTF. CDR3 nucleotide sequence: TGTGCCAGCAGCCCCCGGGACAGGGCATTTGACTATGGCTACACCTTC. The rearrangement links TRBV13 to TRBJ1-2; the match to TRBD1 covers 9 bases. Looked up from germline, CDR1 is PRHDT and CDR2 is FYEKMQ (reference sequence). V shed 5 bases, J shed 3 bases, and the junction held 10 bases outside the gene matches. This CDR3 contains 16 residues.

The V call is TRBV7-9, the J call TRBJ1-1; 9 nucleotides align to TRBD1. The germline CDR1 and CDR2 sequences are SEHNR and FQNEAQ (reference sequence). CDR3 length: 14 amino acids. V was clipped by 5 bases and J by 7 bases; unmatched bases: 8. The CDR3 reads CASSQPGQGSEAFF. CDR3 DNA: TGTGCCAGCAGCCAACCGGGACAGGGTAGTGAAGCTTTCTTT.

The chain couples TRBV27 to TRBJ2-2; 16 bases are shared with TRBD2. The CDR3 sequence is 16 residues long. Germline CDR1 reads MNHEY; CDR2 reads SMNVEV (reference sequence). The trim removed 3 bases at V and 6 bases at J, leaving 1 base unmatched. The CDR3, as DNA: TGTGCCAGCAGTTTGGGACTAGCGGGGGGGCCCGGGGAGCTGTTTTTT. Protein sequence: CASSLGLAGGPGELFF.

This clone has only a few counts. The CDR3 here is CASSPPVASEQFF. CDR3 coding DNA: TGTGCCAGCAGCCCCCCTGTAGCTAGTGAGCAGTTCTTC. The chain recombines TRBV5-6 with TRBJ2-1; D gene unclear. Trimming removed 4 bases from V and 9 bases from J, with 14 bases in between. The CDR3 sequence is 13 residues long. The germline V gene encodes CDR1 SGHDT and CDR2 YYEEEE.